This T cell receptor (beta chain) is drawn from a study of PD-L1 blockade in urothelial cancer. This clone has only a few counts. Method: immunoSEQ multiplex PCR; TCRdb's copy keeps in-frame clones and lacks some. The data hold more than 55,000 clones, with about 86% observed a single time. The V gene lost 7 bases and the J gene lost 3 bases, with 13 bases spanning the gap. There are 13 residues in the CDR3. From germline, CDR1 is MNHNS and CDR2 SASEGT. J is TRBJ2-7 and V is TRBV6-1; possibly TRBD1 for D (6 bases). The starting material was PBMCs, obtained around atezolizumab (anti-PD-L1) treatment. The sequence came from a man in his fifties with urothelial cancer. The CDR3 coding sequence is TGTGCCAGCATCAGAGAGGGGGTCTACGAGCAGTACTTC. The encoded protein is CASIREGVYEQYF.